This paragraph covers one TCR beta chain sequence. What it binds is not known. This record comes from a study of graft-versus-host responses after intestinal transplantation. Turning to the study itself: Isolated intestinal, liver-intestinal, or multivisceral transplants had been given to the recipients. Anti-thymocyte globulin induction was given to all recipients, followed by tacrolimus and steroids for around three years.

With V trimmed by 0 bases and J by 10 bases, 6 bases remained unmatched. The CDR3 spans 14 residues. Germline V gives CDR1 SGHDN, CDR2 FVKESK. Whole-study results and caveats: Association was observed between peak circulating GvH clone levels and early post-transplant HvG declines. Some patients had graft-donor T cell macrochimerism, and their allografts showed high graft-versus-host to host-versus-graft clonal ratios.

Using immunoSEQ multiplex PCR, the repertoire was profiled, and TCRdb retains in-frame clones only, with some absent. The data hold 16,000 or so clones, with over 90% observed a single time. The material sequenced was PBMCs, taken 23 days after intestinal transplant. The chain combines TRBV14 with TRBJ2-1, with TRBD1 matching over 7 bases. The TCR originated in a human patient who received an intestinal transplant, so some T cells may come from the graft donor. CDR3 loop: CASSQDWTGREQFF. The CDR3 region has the DNA TGTGCCAGCAGCCAAGACTGGACAGGAAGGGAGCAGTTCTTC.